This entry lists 10 T cell receptor beta chains sequenced from one sample in a study of T cell responses to AZD1222 COVID-19 vaccine. Profiled with immunoSEQ multiplex PCR; TCRdb holds only in-frame clones, not every one. The data show tens of thousands of clones, with 88% seen just once and 14% held by the top ten. Source: peripheral blood, taken 28 days after the second AZD1222 dose. These receptors all come from an adult who received the AZD1222 COVID-19 vaccine.

The chain links TRBV11-3 to TRBJ1-5, with no clear D. The CDR3 runs 15 residues. V gave up 5 bases and J gave up 7 bases, with 18 bases separating them. Germline-derived CDR1 and CDR2 are SGHNT and YENEEA. The DNA for the CDR3 is TGTGCCAGCAGCAAGCCCGGGCCCCGGAGACAGCCCCAGCATTTT. The encoded protein is CASSKPGPRRQPQHF.

V is TRBV4-3 and J is TRBJ1-6; D possibly corresponds to TRBD1 (6 bases). CDR1 and CDR2 (germline): LGHNA, YSLEER. The CDR3 is 17 residues long. V lost 3 bases to trimming and J lost 0 bases, with 12 bases between them. The CDR3 DNA reads as TGCGCCAGCAGCCAGAACAGGGTGAGCTCCTATAATTCACCCCTCCACTTT. Translating it yields CASSQNRVSSYNSPLHF.

The chain has TRBV6-5 and TRBJ2-3, with D unclear. Germline values: CDR1 MNHEY, CDR2 SVGAGI. V lost 5 bases, J lost 5 bases, and 8 bases lay in between. The CDR3 totals 12 residues. The CDR3 DNA follows: TGTGCCAGCAGTATTTCGCGAGATACGCAGTATTTT. Translated, it gives CASSISRDTQYF.

The CDR3 DNA follows: TGTGCCAGCAGCGTCGCACCCGGTATGTTAAGCACAGATACGCAGTATTTT. This sequence encodes CASSVAPGMLSTDTQYF. The chain links TRBV9 to TRBJ2-3; D call uncertain. Trimming left V 2 bases short and J 0 bases short, with 16 bases between. CDR3 length: 17 amino acids. Germline V gives CDR1 SGDLS, CDR2 YYNGEE.

This chain links TRBV6-6 with TRBJ2-7; D is uncertain. Germline V gene lookup returns CDR1 MNHNY and CDR2 SVGAGI (reference sequence). Trimming stripped 5 bases from V and 3 bases from J, with 23 bases between. This CDR3 has 17 amino acids. The CDR3 reads CASSPSLSNFHRYEQYF. Written as DNA, the CDR3 is TGTGCCAGCAGTCCCAGTCTGAGTAACTTCCACCGCTACGAGCAGTACTTC.

This rearrangement joins TRBV5-1 to TRBJ1-4, with D tentatively TRBD1 (5 bases). CDR1 and CDR2 (germline): SGHRS, YFSETQ. With 0 bases removed from V and 7 bases from J, the gap between germline ends came to 10 bases. This CDR3 spans 14 amino acids. The CDR3 protein is CASSLAGRREKLFF. The CDR3 bases are TGCGCCAGCAGCTTGGCAGGGAGGCGTGAAAAACTGTTTTTT.

The chain combines TRBV2 with TRBJ2-1; 15 bases line up with TRBD2. Germline V gene sequence: CDR1 SNHLY, CDR2 FYNNEI. This CDR3 is built from 14 residues. The trim removed 6 bases at V and 15 bases at J, leaving 9 bases unmatched. The CDR3 spells CASRPGLAGGPTFF. Written as DNA, the CDR3 is TGTGCCAGCAGGCCCGGACTAGCGGGGGGGCCGACGTTCTTC.

The V and J genes are TRBV3-1 (or the pseudogene TRBV3-2) and TRBJ2-7, with D tentatively TRBD1 (5 bases). V dropped 2 bases and J dropped 7 bases, with 15 bases sitting between them. The CDR3 totals 14 residues. Per germline, CDR1 LGHDT and CDR2 YNNKEL (reference sequence). The CDR3, as DNA: TGTGCCAGCAGCCAACCACAGGCAAGGGGTGAGCAGTACTTC. Translation gives CASSQPQARGEQYF.

CDR3 sequence reads: CASSLGRLAAADTQYF. The CDR3 DNA follows: TGTGCCAGCAGCTTAGGTCGGCTAGCGGCCGCAGATACGCAGTATTTT. This chain connects TRBV11-1 to TRBJ2-3; 7 bases map to TRBD2. CDR3 length equals 16 residues. CDR1 is SGHAT, CDR2 FQDESV, per germline (reference sequence). V trimming: 1 base; J trimming: 4 bases; junction bases outside the gene matches: 8.

CDR3 region: CASSSQETQYF. CDR3 DNA: TGTGCCAGCTCATCCCAAGAGACCCAGTACTTC. This chain joins TRBV18 and TRBJ2-5; D uncertain. Germline CDR1 KGHSH, CDR2 LQKENI. V was pared by 5 bases and J by 1 base, with 2 bases between. The CDR3 is made up of 11 amino acids.